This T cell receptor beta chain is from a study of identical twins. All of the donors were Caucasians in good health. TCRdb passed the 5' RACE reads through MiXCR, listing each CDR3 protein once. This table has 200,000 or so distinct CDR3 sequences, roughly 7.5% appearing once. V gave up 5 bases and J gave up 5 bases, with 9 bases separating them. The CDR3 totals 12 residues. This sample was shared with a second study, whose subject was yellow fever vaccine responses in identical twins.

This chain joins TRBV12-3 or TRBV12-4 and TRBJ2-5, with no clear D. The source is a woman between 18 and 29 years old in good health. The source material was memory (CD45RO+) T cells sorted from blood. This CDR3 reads CASSRTRETQYF. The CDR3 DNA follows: TGTGCCAGCAGTCGCACAAGGGAGACCCAGTACTTC.